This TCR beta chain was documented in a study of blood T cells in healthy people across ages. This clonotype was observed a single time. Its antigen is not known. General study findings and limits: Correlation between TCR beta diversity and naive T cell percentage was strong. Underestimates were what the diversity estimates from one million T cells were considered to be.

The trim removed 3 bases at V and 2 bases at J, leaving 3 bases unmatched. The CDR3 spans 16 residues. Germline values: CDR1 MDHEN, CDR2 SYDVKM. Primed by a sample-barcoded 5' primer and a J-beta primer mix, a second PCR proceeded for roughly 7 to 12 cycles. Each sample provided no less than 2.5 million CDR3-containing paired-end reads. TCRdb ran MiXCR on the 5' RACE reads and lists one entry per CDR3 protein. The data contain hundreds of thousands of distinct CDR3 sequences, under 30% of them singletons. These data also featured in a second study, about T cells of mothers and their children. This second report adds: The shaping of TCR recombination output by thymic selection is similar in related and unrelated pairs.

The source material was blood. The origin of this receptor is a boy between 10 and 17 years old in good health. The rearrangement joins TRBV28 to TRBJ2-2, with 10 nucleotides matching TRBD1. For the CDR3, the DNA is TGTGCCAGCAGTTTTGGGACAGGGGCCAACACCGGGGAGCTGTTTTTT. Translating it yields CASSFGTGANTGELFF. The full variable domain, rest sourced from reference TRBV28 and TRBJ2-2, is DVKVTQSSRYLVKRTGEKVFLECVQDMDHENMFWYRQDPGLGLRLIYFSYDVKMKEKGDIPEGYSVSREKKERFSLILESASTNQTSMYLCASSFGTGANTGELFFGEGSRLTVL.